What follows are 24 T cell receptor beta chains derived from one specimen sequenced in a study of blood T cell repertoires in COVID-19. The protocol was immunoSEQ multiplex PCR, while the TCRdb copy is restricted to in-frame clones and leaves out a portion. This table holds about 200,000 clones, about nine tenths found once. The specimen was PBMCs or T cells enriched from blood (not recorded which). The receptors were gathered from a woman between 25 and 40 years old with acute COVID-19.

This clone was seen a few times. J is TRBJ2-7 and V is TRBV4-1, with 8 bases aligning to TRBD1. The CDR3 extends over 15 amino acids. CDR1 is MGHRA, CDR2 YSYEKL, per germline. J was trimmed by 2 bases and V by 1 base; bases with no gene match: 4. CDR3 nucleotide sequence: TGCGCCAGCAGCCAAGGTCGGACAGGGACCTACGAGCAGTACTTC. It codes for CASSQGRTGTYEQYF.

The genes are TRBV18 and TRBJ1-5, with D uncertain. The germline CDR1 and CDR2 sequences are KGHSH and LQKENI. The CDR3 runs to 15 residues. Trimming took 3 bases from V and 0 from J, leaving 9 bases between them. The CDR3 coding sequence is TGTGCCAGCTCACCCGTACACAATAGCAATCAGCCCCAGCATTTT. The encoded protein is CASSPVHNSNQPQHF.

This chain uses TRBV19 with TRBJ1-1; 10 bases agree with TRBD1. V lost 6 bases to trimming and J lost 5 bases; unmatched junction nucleotides: 3. The CDR3 is 13 amino acids. Germline CDR1 and CDR2: LNHDA and SQIVND (reference sequence). Written as DNA, the CDR3 is TGTGCCAGTAGAGGGACAGGGGTTACTGAAGCTTTCTTT. Translation: CASRGTGVTEAFF.

In nucleotides, the CDR3 is TGCGCCAGCACCTCGCGGTTGAGGACCGGGGAGCTGTTTTTT. It is translated as CASTSRLRTGELFF. This rearrangement joins TRBV4-3 to TRBJ2-2; unclear D gene. CDR1 is LGHNA and CDR2 is YSLEER in the germline V gene. This CDR3 comprises 14 residues. Trimming cost V 7 bases and J 5 bases, with 14 bases left between them.

The rearrangement links TRBV18 to TRBJ2-1; D is unresolved. The germline gives CDR1 KGHSH, CDR2 LQKENI. The CDR3 consists of 12 residues. Trimming took off 2 bases at V and 12 bases at J, with 11 bases between the two ends. DNA of the CDR3: TGTGCCAGCTCACCAGATGAACTTGGGCAGTTCTTC. It encodes CASSPDELGQFF. Full variable domain (rest looked up from reference TRBV18 and TRBJ2-1): NAGVMQNPRHLVRRRGQEARLRCSPMKGHSHVYWYRQLPEEGLKFMVYLQKENIIDESGMPKERFSAEFPKEGPSILRIQQVVRGDSAAYFCASSPDELGQFFGPGTRLTVL.

The chain couples TRBV3-1 (or the pseudogene TRBV3-2) to TRBJ1-2, with TRBD1 matching over 7 bases. Germline V lookup: CDR1 LGHDT, CDR2 YNNKEL (reference sequence). The CDR3 runs 16 residues. J lost 5 bases, V lost 0 bases, and 9 bases had no gene match. CDR3 in DNA: TGTGCCAGCAGCCAAGAACGGACAGGACTTTATTATGGCTACACCTTC. Encoded protein: CASSQERTGLYYGYTF.

This rearrangement joins TRBV2 to TRBJ2-7; 9 positions agree with TRBD1. CDR1 and CDR2 (germline): SNHLY, FYNNEI. V was pared by 2 bases and J by 5 bases, with 7 bases of the junction left unmatched. The CDR3 sequence is 15 residues long. The CDR3 bases are TGTGCCAGCAGTGAATTTGGACAGGGGATCAACGAGCAGTACTTC. It is translated as CASSEFGQGINEQYF.

The chain joins TRBV6-5 to TRBJ2-7; the D gene is possibly TRBD1 (5 bases). Trimming removed 2 bases at V and 0 bases at J, with 8 bases between. Germline-derived CDR1 and CDR2 are MNHEY and SVGAGI. The CDR3 is made up of 14 amino acids. Here the CDR3 reads CASSYDRNSYEQYF. DNA of the CDR3: TGTGCCAGCAGTTACGACAGAAACTCCTACGAGCAGTACTTC.

The chain uses TRBV28 and TRBJ1-4; 7 positions match TRBD1. Germline V CDR1 and CDR2: MDHEN, SYDVKM. This CDR3 has 14 amino acids. The V and J ends lost 7 bases and 7 bases, in that order; junction bases with no gene match: 9. The CDR3 nucleotides are TGTGCCAGCACCCGGGCAGGGGGGAGTGAAAAACTGTTTTTT. Translating gives CASTRAGGSEKLFF.

The chain uses TRBV12-3 or TRBV12-4 and TRBJ1-6; TRBD1 is a possible D gene (5 bases). The V end was cut by 3 bases, the J end by 12 bases, with 6 bases between. The CDR3 has 11 residues. DNA of the CDR3: TGTGCCAGCAGTTTGGGGGGACCCCTCCACTTT. It codes for CASSLGGPLHF.

The chain employs TRBV6-5 and TRBJ1-5; no clear D gene. V lost 4 bases and J 7 bases, leaving 14 bases between the germline ends. The germline gives CDR1 MNHEY, CDR2 SVGAGI. The CDR3 contains 14 residues. The DNA of the CDR3 is TGTGCCAGCAGTTTGGGAGGGTCTCGACAGCCCCAGCATTTT. Translating it yields CASSLGGSRQPQHF.

The chain joins TRBV4-3 to TRBJ2-1, with TRBD2 matching 7 bases. With V trimmed by 0 bases and J by 2 bases, 7 bases remained unmatched. The CDR3 consists of 17 residues. Germline V lookup: CDR1 LGHNA, CDR2 YSLEER. The CDR3, as DNA: TGCGCCAGCAGCCAAGATCGGCGACTAGCTACCTACAATGAGCAGTTCTTC. This encodes CASSQDRRLATYNEQFF.

The V call is TRBV27, the J call TRBJ1-5; tentatively, D is TRBD1 (6 bases). Germline V gives CDR1 MNHEY, CDR2 SMNVEV (reference sequence). The CDR3 loop spans 13 amino acids. V lost 3 bases, J lost 7 bases, and 10 bases lay in between. The DNA for the CDR3 is TGTGCCAGCAGTTTCAGGGGTGGCCAGCCCCAGCATTTT. It specifies CASSFRGGQPQHF.

V is TRBV7-2 and J is TRBJ2-7; D is unclear. The CDR3 has 14 residues. Germline assignment: CDR1 SGHTA and CDR2 FQGNSA. Trimming took 2 bases from V and 5 from J, leaving 13 bases between them. CDR3 sequence reads: CASSLRGVKDEQYF. The CDR3 DNA reads TGTGCCAGCAGCTTACGAGGTGTTAAGGACGAGCAGTACTTC.

The V call is TRBV5-6, the J call TRBJ1-5; D is possibly TRBD1 (5 bases). This CDR3 has 12 amino acids. Germline CDR1 SGHDT, CDR2 YYEEEE. Trimming shortened V by 3 bases and J by 6 bases, and 7 bases separated the two germline ends. This CDR3 reads CASSWQGQPQHF. The CDR3 DNA reads as TGTGCCAGCAGCTGGCAGGGTCAGCCCCAGCATTTT.

This clone occurred once. The chain combines TRBV5-1 with TRBJ2-2; D remains unclear. Trimming left V 1 base short and J 1 base short, with 8 bases between. Germline values: CDR1 SGHRS, CDR2 YFSETQ. This CDR3 is 15 amino acids long. The DNA for the CDR3 is TGCGCCAGCAGCTTGAACAATCAGAACACCGGGGAGCTGTTTTTT. Protein product: CASSLNNQNTGELFF.

This clone appeared a few times. The chain combines TRBV2 with TRBJ1-5; TRBD1 aligns across 8 bases. The CDR3 consists of 14 residues. J gave up 4 bases and V 8 bases, and 7 bases lay outside the gene matches. The germline V gene encodes CDR1 SNHLY and CDR2 FYNNEI. CDR3 loop: CASANRGTNQPQHF. CDR3 coding DNA: TGTGCCAGCGCGAACAGGGGGACAAATCAGCCCCAGCATTTT.

This clone was recorded a few times. The rearrangement joins TRBV4-1 to TRBJ2-7, with 9 bases that match TRBD1. The CDR3 consists of 16 residues. Germline loops: CDR1 MGHRA, CDR2 YSYEKL. The J segment lost 7 bases and the V segment lost 0 bases, leaving 10 bases of the junction unmatched. The CDR3 sequence is CASSQDPGQGWGEQYF. The CDR3 DNA is TGCGCCAGCAGCCAAGATCCGGGACAGGGATGGGGAGAGCAGTACTTC.

The rearrangement links TRBV7-2 to TRBJ2-1; 9 bases align to TRBD2. CDR3 length: 16 residues. The germline CDR1 and CDR2 sequences are SGHTA and FQGNSA. The trim removed 1 base at V and 9 bases at J, leaving 10 bases unmatched. The chain's CDR3 is CASSLVSGGQQGEQFF. The CDR3 region has the DNA TGTGCCAGCAGCTTAGTTAGCGGGGGCCAACAGGGTGAGCAGTTCTTC.

The rearrangement links TRBV7-8 to TRBJ1-6; no firm D call. Per germline, CDR1 SGHVS and CDR2 FQNEAQ. V lost 5 bases, J lost 8 bases, and 10 bases lay in between. CDR3 length: 13 amino acids. CDR3 in amino acids: CASSPVRDSPLHF. DNA of the CDR3: TGTGCCAGCAGCCCCGTTCGGGATTCACCCCTCCACTTT.

The gene calls are TRBV11-2 and TRBJ2-7; D uncertain. The CDR3 has 11 amino acids. Germline CDR1 SGHAT, CDR2 FQNNGV. The V end lost 2 bases, the J end lost 4 bases, and 3 bases lay between the germline ends. DNA of the CDR3: TGTGCCAGCAGCTTACTGTACGAGCAGTACTTC. This codes for CASSLLYEQYF.

This chain connects TRBV6-5 to TRBJ2-7, with 7 bases matching TRBD2. V dropped 6 bases and J dropped 2; count of bases not matched to a gene: 10. The length of the CDR3 is 15 residues. CDR1 and CDR2 from the germline V gene are MNHEY and SVGAGI. DNA for the CDR3: TGTGCCAGCAGATCGCATGGGGGGGTAGCCTACGAGCAGTACTTC. Its translation: CASRSHGGVAYEQYF.

This sequence joins TRBV7-6 and TRBJ1-1; D may be TRBD1 (6 bases). CDR3 length: 15 residues. V lost 0 bases, J lost 5 bases, and 13 bases lay in between. From germline, CDR1 is SGHVS and CDR2 FNYEAQ. The CDR3 loop reads CASSLAQGSGTEAFF. CDR3 nucleotides: TGTGCCAGCAGCTTAGCGCAGGGGAGTGGGACTGAAGCTTTCTTT.

The V gene is TRBV5-5, the J gene TRBJ2-7, with 8 bases aligning to TRBD1. J was trimmed by 3 bases and V by 4 bases; bases with no gene match: 6. Looked up from germline, CDR1 is SGHKS and CDR2 is YYEKEE (reference sequence). This CDR3 has 14 amino acids. CDR3 protein: CASSTRQGNYEQYF. CDR3 sequence (DNA): TGTGCCAGCAGCACGAGACAGGGGAACTACGAGCAGTACTTC.